The 7 T cell receptor beta chains listed next were all sequenced from one sample in a study of patients with pleural tuberculosis. TCRdb redid the calling of the reads with MiXCR, one entry per CDR3 protein. The sample shows around 49,000 distinct CDR3 sequences, about 7.3% of them seen only once. Receptors were obtained from a human donor with pleural tuberculosis.

In its sample, this clonotype ranks as medium-sized (0.01 to 0.1%). The chain carries TRBV6-1 and TRBJ1-2; D possibly corresponds to TRBD1 (5 bases). The V gene lost 0 bases and the J gene lost 4 bases, with 12 bases spanning the gap. Germline V lookup: CDR1 MNHNS, CDR2 SASEGT. The CDR3 is 15 residues long. The CDR3 coding sequence is TGTGCCAGCAGTGAAGCGTCAAGGGGCACCTATGGCTACACCTTC. Amino acid sequence: CASSEASRGTYGYTF.

The chain is built from TRBV2 and TRBJ2-1; D not certain. CDR1 and CDR2 (germline): SNHLY, FYNNEI. The V gene lost 8 bases and the J gene lost 0 bases, with 14 bases spanning the gap. The CDR3 is made up of 15 amino acids. DNA for the CDR3: TGTGCCAGCTCACTACGAGTCAGCTCCTACAATGAGCAGTTCTTC. It yields the protein CASSLRVSSYNEQFF.

This clonotype came up a few times. The chain uses TRBV12-3 or TRBV12-4 and TRBJ2-2; D is ambiguous. The CDR3 loop spans 14 amino acids. With 1 base removed from V and 4 bases from J, the gap between germline ends came to 7 bases. Written as DNA, the CDR3 is TGTGCCAGCAGTTTAGAAGTCCTCACCGGGGAGCTGTTTTTT. Amino acid sequence: CASSLEVLTGELFF.

This clonotype was counted between two and nine times. This chain links TRBV5-6 with TRBJ2-2, with a weak D call TRBD1 (6 bases). Looked up from germline, CDR1 is SGHDT and CDR2 is YYEEEE. This CDR3 spans 15 amino acids. V lost 4 bases to trimming and J lost 3 bases, with 13 bases between them. The CDR3 DNA reads as TGTGCCAGCAGCCACCAGGGGATGTACACCGGGGAGCTGTTTTTT. This translates into CASSHQGMYTGELFF.

At least ten counts were recorded for this clonotype. This chain links TRBV12-3 or TRBV12-4 with TRBJ2-7; D call uncertain. The CDR3 is 13 residues long. V was cut by 7 bases and J by 3 bases, with 13 bases left in between. The CDR3: CASKSGPIYEQYF. As DNA, the CDR3 is TGTGCCAGCAAGTCAGGACCCATCTACGAGCAGTACTTC.

As to this clonotype: The CDR3 does not end in the conserved phenylalanine or tryptophan, so this is likely a read error. This chain connects TRBV28 to TRBJ2-7, with TRBD1 matching over 7 bases. Germline CDR1 MDHEN, CDR2 SYDVKM. The CDR3 runs 12 residues. With V trimmed by 5 bases and J by 4 bases, 2 bases remained unmatched. The CDR3 sequence is CASSQQGYEQYY. CDR3 coding DNA: TGTGCCAGCAGTCAACAGGGGTACGAGCAGTACTAC.

By frequency in the sample, this clonotype is medium-sized. The chain joins TRBV20-1 to TRBJ1-1; unclear D gene. Germline V gene lookup returns CDR1 DFQATT and CDR2 SNEGSKA (reference sequence). There are 12 residues in the CDR3. The V and J ends lost 3 bases and 5 bases respectively, with 10 bases between them. The CDR3 DNA sequence: TGCAGTGCTAGCTGGTCCGGAACTGAAGCTTTCTTT. Its protein product is CSASWSGTEAFF.